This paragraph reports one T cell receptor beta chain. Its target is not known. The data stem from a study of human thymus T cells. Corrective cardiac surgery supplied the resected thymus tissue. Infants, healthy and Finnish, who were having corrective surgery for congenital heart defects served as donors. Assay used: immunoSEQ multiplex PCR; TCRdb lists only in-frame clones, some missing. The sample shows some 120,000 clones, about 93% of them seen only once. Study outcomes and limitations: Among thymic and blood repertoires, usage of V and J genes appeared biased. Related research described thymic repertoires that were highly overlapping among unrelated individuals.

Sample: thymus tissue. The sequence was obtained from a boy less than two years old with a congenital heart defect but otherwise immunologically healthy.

The CDR3 reads CASSLRPYQDRTNYGYTF. In DNA form, the CDR3 reads TGTGCCAGCAGTCTGAGGCCTTACCAGGACAGAACCAACTATGGCTACACCTTC. V gene TRBV28 combines with J gene TRBJ1-2; tentative D call: TRBD1 (6 bases). V was shortened by 5 bases and J by 2 bases, with 24 bases between the two germline ends. Germline V gene sequence: CDR1 MDHEN, CDR2 SYDVKM. The CDR3 loop spans 18 amino acids.